This is a list of T cell receptor beta chains from one sample in a study of T cells in Graves' hyperthyroidism and ophthalmopathy. Each CDR3 protein is one row after TCRdb ran MiXCR on the multiplex PCR reads. The sample holds more than 500,000 distinct CDR3 sequences; around 15% are singletons and the top ten take approximately 15%. The specimen sequenced was blood. These receptors were taken from a woman between 35 and 50 years old with Graves' hyperthyroidism. CDR3s include the opening cysteine and the closing phenylalanine or tryptophan. Fields, in order: clone size, J gene, D gene, V gene, CDR3 DNA, CDR3 protein. D genes are given only for firm matches. A row's size may be missing; if present it is once, few, many or a size class.

many,TRBJ2-2,NA,TRBV12-3/TRBV12-4,TGTGCCAGCAGTTTAAGTCCCGGGTATGGCGGGGAGCTGTTTTTT,CASSLSPGYGGELFF
many,TRBJ2-3,TRBD1,TRBV2,TGTGCCAGCAGTGAAGGGTCAGGGGGCCCCATGGATACGCAGTATTTT,CASSEGSGGPMDTQYF
many,TRBJ2-2,NA,TRBV20-1,TGCAGTGCTAGAACCGGGACGGGCACCGGGGAGCTGTTTTTT,CSARTGTGTGELFF
few,TRBJ2-1,TRBD2,TRBV7-8,TGTGCCAGCAGCTTAGCCCGTCGTAGCGGGAGCTACAATGAGCAGTTCTTC,CASSLARRSGSYNEQFF
NA,TRBJ2-7,TRBD1,TRBV10-3,TGTGCCACGTCCGGGACAGGGGGCTCCTACGAGCAGTACTTC,CATSGTGGSYEQYF
few,TRBJ1-3,NA,TRBV11-2,TGTGCCAGCAGCTTAGATCCGGGGGATACTGGAAACACCATATATTTT,CASSLDPGDTGNTIYF
many,TRBJ1-3,NA,TRBV11-3,TGTGCCAGCAGCTCGGACTCACGTTCCTCTGGAAACACCATATATTTT,CASSSDSRSSGNTIYF
many,TRBJ2-7,TRBD2,TRBV12-3/TRBV12-4,TGTGCCAGCAGTTCTGGACTAGCGGGAGTAGGCGAGCAGTACTTC,CASSSGLAGVGEQYF
many,TRBJ2-7,TRBD1,TRBV7-9,TGTGCCAGCAGCTTATCCCCGGACAGGGGGGACGAGCAGTACTTC,CASSLSPDRGDEQYF
many,TRBJ1-1,TRBD1,TRBV6-1,TGTGCCAGCAGAGTCTTACAGGGGGTAGGAACTGAAGCTTTCTTT,CASRVLQGVGTEAFF
few,TRBJ1-1,TRBD1,TRBV5-1,TGCGCCAGCAGCCCCCGACAGGGGGGGTGGACTGAAGCTTTCTTT,CASSPRQGGWTEAFF
NA,TRBJ1-1,TRBD1,TRBV7-9,TGTGCCAGCAGCTTAGTGGAGGGGGCTTCTGAAGCTTTCTTT,CASSLVEGASEAFF
many,TRBJ2-3,TRBD2,TRBV20-1,TGCAGTGCTCCTTCTAGCGGGATGGGCTCGGATACGCAGTATTTT,CSAPSSGMGSDTQYF
many,TRBJ2-5,NA,TRBV12-3/TRBV12-4,TGTGCCAGCAGTTTAGCCTCCGGAGGGGGAGGGGAGACCCAGTACTTC,CASSLASGGGGETQYF
many,TRBJ2-5,NA,TRBV9,TGTGCCAGCAGCGGACGGGGAGGATCCCAAGAGACCCAGTACTTC,CASSGRGGSQETQYF
many,TRBJ2-7,TRBD2,TRBV5-1,TGCGCCAGCAGCTTGGATACTAGCGGAGGACGAAGCTACGAGCAGTACTTC,CASSLDTSGGRSYEQYF
few,TRBJ1-6,NA,TRBV28,TGTGCCAGCAGTCCTGACAGGACTTCACCCCTCCACTTT,CASSPDRTSPLHF
NA,TRBJ2-1,TRBD2,TRBV7-9,TGTGCCAGCAGCTCGACTAGCGGGAGAATCAATGAGCAGTTCTTC,CASSSTSGRINEQFF
many,TRBJ2-2,NA,TRBV28,TGTGCCAGCAGTCTCTACAGGGCCCCAGGCACCGGGGAGCTGTTTTTT,CASSLYRAPGTGELFF
many,TRBJ1-1,TRBD1,TRBV11-2,TGTGCCAGCAGCAAACGGGACAGCACTGAAGCTTTCTTT,CASSKRDSTEAFF
many,TRBJ2-7,TRBD2,TRBV10-3,TGTGCCATCAGTGAGTCGGAACTGTGGCGGGAGGGCTACGAGCAGTACTTC,CAISESELWREGYEQYF
many,TRBJ2-7,NA,TRBV7-9,TGTGCCAGCAGCGGAGACAGCCTCTCCTACGAGCAGTACTTC,CASSGDSLSYEQYF
NA,TRBJ2-5,TRBD2,TRBV6-5,TGTGCCAGCAGTTACTCTGAACTAGCGGGAGCAGAGACCCAGTACTTC,CASSYSELAGAETQYF
few,TRBJ2-5,NA,TRBV12-3/TRBV12-4,TGTGCCAGCAGTTTGAGACGGAGGGGAGAGACCCAGTACTTC,CASSLRRRGETQYF
many,TRBJ2-3,TRBD2,TRBV7-8,TGTGCCAGCAGCTTATTCGTAGCGGGAGGGCGCGATACGCAGTATTTT,CASSLFVAGGRDTQYF
few,TRBJ2-3,TRBD1,TRBV18,TGTGCCAGCTCACCGCTGCAGGGGGCTTTAGATACGCAGTATTTT,CASSPLQGALDTQYF
NA,TRBJ1-5,NA,TRBV5-1,TGCGCCAGCAGCTTGGGATATGACGGCGATCAGCCCCAGCATTTT,CASSLGYDGDQPQHF